This T cell receptor beta chain stems from a study of blood T cell repertoires in COVID-19. Study at large: T cells, B-cell-depleted T cells, or PBMCs supplied cDNA or gDNA.

CDR3 length: 15 amino acids. Trimming removed 7 bases from V and 4 bases from J; junction bases left unmatched: 10. Germline CDR1 is SGHVS and CDR2 is FNYEAQ. Clones were sequenced by immunoSEQ multiplex PCR, and TCRdb holds only the in-frame ones, with some missing. The table shows under 300,000 clones, with around 82% occurring only once. The genes are TRBV7-6 and TRBJ2-1; 7 bases match TRBD1. Sequenced sample: peripheral blood. This TCR was sampled from an elderly man with acute or convalescent COVID-19. Here the CDR3 reads CASTRAGGSYNEQFF. CDR3 nucleotides: TGTGCCAGCACCCGAGCAGGGGGTAGTTACAATGAGCAGTTCTTC.